This is a list of T cell receptor beta chains from one sample in a study of blood T cell repertoires in COVID-19. Sequencing used immunoSEQ multiplex PCR; TCRdb keeps in-frame clones, though not all of them. The sample has roughly 400,000 clones, roughly 89% seen once. The sequencing sample was made of PBMCs or T cells enriched from blood (not recorded which). The receptors were sampled from a woman in her twenties or thirties who had recovered from COVID-19. Both conserved end residues are part of each CDR3. D genes are given only for firm matches. Not all rows give a size; the values are once, few, many and, for expanded clones, a class.

J	size	V	D	CDR3	DNA
TRBJ1-6	-	TRBV4-3	-	CASSQYQPIGEGAPLHF	TGCGCCAGCAGCCAATACCAACCAATCGGGGAGGGAGCACCCCTCCACTTT
TRBJ2-3	-	TRBV7-2	TRBD2	CASSTGTSGVTDTQYF	TGTGCCAGCAGCACAGGGACTAGCGGAGTCACAGATACGCAGTATTTT
TRBJ1-6	-	TRBV25-1	-	CASSASNSPLHF	TGTGCCAGCAGTGCATCAAATTCACCCCTCCACTTT
TRBJ2-2	-	TRBV24-1	TRBD1	CATSDAYRGTTGRLFF	TGTGCCACCAGTGACGCCTACAGGGGAACCACGGGGCGGCTGTTTTTT
TRBJ1-4	-	TRBV30	-	CAWSPLATNEKLFF	TGTGCCTGGAGTCCACTTGCAACTAATGAAAAACTGTTTTTT
TRBJ1-3	-	TRBV5-8	TRBD1	CASSLEGARGNTIYF	TGTGCCAGCAGCTTGGAGGGGGCGCGAGGAAACACCATATATTTT
TRBJ1-4	-	TRBV4-1	-	CASSQGTGPNEKLFF	TGCGCCAGCAGCCAAGGAACAGGGCCGAATGAAAAACTGTTTTTT
TRBJ1-3	-	TRBV4-3	TRBD1	CASSQEGQAEYTIYF	TGCGCCAGCAGCCAAGAGGGACAGGCGGAGTACACCATATATTTT
TRBJ2-5	-	TRBV6-6	TRBD1	CASSVRTGQETQYF	TGTGCCAGCAGTGTCCGGACAGGTCAAGAGACCCAGTACTTC
TRBJ2-1	-	TRBV5-4	TRBD1	CASSDRARSYNEQFF	TGTGCCAGCAGTGACAGGGCTCGCTCCTACAATGAGCAGTTCTTC
TRBJ2-7	-	TRBV13	-	CASSESSYEQYF	TGTGCCAGCAGCGAGAGCTCCTACGAGCAGTACTTC
TRBJ1-1	once	TRBV7-3	-	CASSPGGTWNTEAFF	TGTGCCAGCAGCCCGGGAGGAACTTGGAACACTGAAGCTTTCTTT
TRBJ2-5	-	TRBV5-1	-	CASSQGPGGETQYF	TGCGCCAGCAGCCAGGGGCCCGGCGGGGAGACCCAGTACTTC
TRBJ2-1	once	TRBV6-2/TRBV6-3	-	CASSSLTQGIVDEQFF	TGTGCCAGCAGTTCCCTAACCCAGGGGATTGTTGATGAGCAGTTCTTC
TRBJ2-3	-	TRBV7-3	-	CASSVERASTDTQYF	TGTGCCAGCAGTGTGGAGCGGGCTAGCACAGATACGCAGTATTTT
TRBJ1-4	-	TRBV27	TRBD1	CASSLPLGLRGPSGNEKLFF	TGTGCCAGCAGTTTACCGCTCGGGTTGAGGGGGCCCTCGGGTAATGAAAAACTGTTTTTT
TRBJ2-1	-	TRBV25-1	-	CASSKKGAYNEQFF	TGTGCCAGCAGTAAGAAGGGGGCCTACAATGAGCAGTTCTTC
TRBJ1-6	-	TRBV5-6	-	CASSRIHTLEDSPLHF	TGTGCCAGCAGCCGAATTCATACATTGGAGGATTCACCCCTCCACTTT
TRBJ1-5	once	TRBV10-3	-	CAISESGQALHNQPQHF	TGTGCCATCAGTGAGTCGGGCCAGGCGTTGCACAATCAGCCCCAGCATTTT
TRBJ2-7	-	TRBV28	-	CASSFNSFIEQYF	TGTGCCAGCAGTTTCAACTCTTTCATCGAGCAGTACTTC
TRBJ2-3	-	TRBV11-3	TRBD2	CASSSGTSGVSTDTQYF	TGTGCCAGCAGCTCCGGGACTAGCGGGGTTAGCACAGATACGCAGTATTTT